This T cell receptor beta chain was sequenced in a study of blood T cell repertoires in COVID-19. Looking at the study overall: Sites across the United States, Italy and Spain contributed samples from acute and convalescent COVID-19. Sample material is recorded as cDNA or gDNA derived from T cells, B-cell-depleted T cells, or PBMCs.

Per the original methods: Amplification of reference gene primers was used by the study to estimate nucleated cell counts. Profiling relied on immunoSEQ multiplex PCR, and the TCRdb table lists in-frame clones only, not all of them. From that table come the V and J calls and clone size; the DNA was used to work out D and trimming. The sample lists about 200,000 clones; over 70% were seen once. There are 15 residues in the CDR3. Unmatched junction bases numbered 8, after V lost 7 bases and J lost 4 bases. Germline V CDR1 and CDR2: LNHDA, SQIVND (reference sequence). The chain is built from TRBV19 and TRBJ2-1; 9 bases are shared with TRBD2. The receptor was isolated from a woman older than 75 with acute or convalescent COVID-19. The source material was peripheral blood. CDR3 bases: TGTGCCAGTACACAACAGCTAGCGGGGTACAATGAGCAGTTCTTC. Translated: CASTQQLAGYNEQFF. The full variable domain, rest sourced from reference TRBV19 and TRBJ2-1, is DGGITQSPKYLFRKEGQNVTLSCEQNLNHDAMYWYRQDPGQGLRLIYYSQIVNDFQKGDIAEGYSVSREKKESFPLTVTSAQKNPTAFYLCASTQQLAGYNEQFFGPGTRLTVL.